The clone carrying this T cell receptor beta chain has a count of ten or more. As for time point: longitudinal time-point 3. The germline V and J ends were trimmed by 1 base and 0 bases, with 6 bases remaining between them. The germline V gene encodes CDR1 SGHDT and CDR2 YYEEEE. The CDR3 sequence is 14 residues long. TCRdb passed the 5' RACE reads through MiXCR, listing each CDR3 protein once. The top ten clones hold about 1.9% of a sample with about 53,000 distinct CDR3 sequences, 7% to 10% of them seen once. The source of the sample is a study of neurological immune-mediated disorders. The chain has TRBV5-6 and TRBJ2-3; D unresolved. The TCR sequence derives from a woman between 40 and 55 years old in good health. The sequencing input was PBMCs. The CDR3 sequence: CASSLIQSTDTQYF. DNA for the CDR3: TGTGCCAGCAGCTTGATCCAGAGCACAGATACGCAGTATTTT.